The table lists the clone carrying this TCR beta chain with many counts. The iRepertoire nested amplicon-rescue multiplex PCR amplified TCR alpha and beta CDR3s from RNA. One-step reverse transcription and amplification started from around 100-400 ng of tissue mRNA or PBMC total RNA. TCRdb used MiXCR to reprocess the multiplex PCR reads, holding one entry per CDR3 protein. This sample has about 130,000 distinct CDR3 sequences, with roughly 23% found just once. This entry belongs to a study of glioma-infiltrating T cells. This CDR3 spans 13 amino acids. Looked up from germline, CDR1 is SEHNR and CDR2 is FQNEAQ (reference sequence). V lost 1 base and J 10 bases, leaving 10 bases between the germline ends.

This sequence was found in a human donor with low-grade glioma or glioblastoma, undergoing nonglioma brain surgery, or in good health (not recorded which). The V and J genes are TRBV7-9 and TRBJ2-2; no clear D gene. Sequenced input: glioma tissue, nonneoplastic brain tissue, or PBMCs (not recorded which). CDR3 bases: TGTGCCAGCAGCTTAGAGCGAGCTATGGAGCTGTTTTTT. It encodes CASSLERAMELFF.